Listed below are T cell receptor beta chains from one sample, sequenced in a study of CD4 T cells in relation to SARS-CoV-2 and coronaviruses. For these receptors, no antigen is known. The method was immunoSEQ multiplex PCR; TCRdb's version includes in-frame clones alone and lacks a portion of them. The table has about 20,000 clones, around 72% seen once. The sample comprised CD4+ T cells from PBMCs, cultured in vitro. The receptors shown here come from a human donor in good health. Both conserved end residues are part of each CDR3. The D gene is left open where the match is weak. The size entry is marked missing in some rows and otherwise reads once, few, many or a size class.

J gene: TRBJ2-3; V gene: TRBV9; D gene: -; clone size: -; CDR3 DNA: TGTGCCAGCAGCGTAGGGGATAGCACAGATACGCAGTATTTT; CDR3 protein: CASSVGDSTDTQYF
J gene: TRBJ2-5; V gene: TRBV2; D gene: -; clone size: -; CDR3 DNA: TGTGCCAGCACCCGGGACTTCCAAGAGACCCAGTACTTC; CDR3 protein: CASTRDFQETQYF
J gene: TRBJ2-1; V gene: TRBV9; D gene: TRBD2; clone size: -; CDR3 DNA: TGTGCCAGCAGCACGTCCGGGACTAGTGGGTTGAATGAGCAGTTCTTC; CDR3 protein: CASSTSGTSGLNEQFF
J gene: TRBJ1-1; V gene: TRBV18; D gene: TRBD1; clone size: -; CDR3 DNA: TGTGCCAGCTCACGGGGGGTCGACAGGGGCGGGACTGAAGCTTTCTTT; CDR3 protein: CASSRGVDRGGTEAFF
J gene: TRBJ2-7; V gene: TRBV28; D gene: TRBD2; clone size: -; CDR3 DNA: TGTGCCAGCAGCCTAGGACTAGCGGGAACCTACGAGCAGTACTTC; CDR3 protein: CASSLGLAGTYEQYF
J gene: TRBJ2-2; V gene: TRBV11-1; D gene: -; clone size: -; CDR3 DNA: TGTGCCAGCAGCTTATATGCGCTAGCGCGCGGGGAGCTGTTTTTT; CDR3 protein: CASSLYALARGELFF
J gene: TRBJ2-2; V gene: TRBV15; D gene: -; clone size: -; CDR3 DNA: TGTGCCACCAGCAGAGAGGAGGGGGGACTTCGCACCGGGGAGCTGTTTTTT; CDR3 protein: CATSREEGGLRTGELFF
J gene: TRBJ2-7; V gene: TRBV3-1/TRBV3-2; D gene: -; clone size: -; CDR3 DNA: TGTGCCAGCAGCCAACGCTACGAGCAGTACTTC; CDR3 protein: CASSQRYEQYF
J gene: TRBJ2-1; V gene: TRBV7-2; D gene: -; clone size: -; CDR3 DNA: TGTGCCAGCAGCGGTGGCTCCAGCTCCTACAATGAGCAGTTCTTC; CDR3 protein: CASSGGSSSYNEQFF
J gene: TRBJ2-7; V gene: TRBV14; D gene: -; clone size: -; CDR3 DNA: TGTGCCAGCAGCCAAGGACAGACCCGATACGAGCAGTACTTC; CDR3 protein: CASSQGQTRYEQYF
J gene: TRBJ2-3; V gene: TRBV12-3/TRBV12-4; D gene: -; clone size: -; CDR3 DNA: TGTGCCAGCAGTTTATGGCTAGCGAGGCAGTATTTT; CDR3 protein: CASSLWLARQYF
J gene: TRBJ1-6; V gene: TRBV5-1; D gene: TRBD1; clone size: -; CDR3 DNA: TGCGCCAGCAGACCTACGACAGGGGTCGGGTATTCACCCCTCCACTTT; CDR3 protein: CASRPTTGVGYSPLHF
J gene: TRBJ2-7; V gene: TRBV5-1; D gene: TRBD1; clone size: -; CDR3 DNA: TGCGCCAGCAGCTTGGTCAGGGGGAGCTCCTACGAGCAGTACTTC; CDR3 protein: CASSLVRGSSYEQYF
J gene: TRBJ2-7; V gene: TRBV7-8; D gene: TRBD1; clone size: -; CDR3 DNA: TGTGCCAGCACCACGGGACAGGGTCATCACGAGCAGTACTTC; CDR3 protein: CASTTGQGHHEQYF
J gene: TRBJ2-1; V gene: TRBV5-1; D gene: -; clone size: once; CDR3 DNA: TGCGCCAGCAGCCCCGGGTTGGTCAATGAGCAGTTCTTC; CDR3 protein: CASSPGLVNEQFF
J gene: TRBJ2-1; V gene: TRBV7-3; D gene: -; clone size: -; CDR3 DNA: TGTGCCAGCAGCTTAAGGGAATACAATGAGCAGTTCTTC; CDR3 protein: CASSLREYNEQFF
J gene: TRBJ2-2; V gene: TRBV28; D gene: -; clone size: -; CDR3 DNA: TGTGCCAGCAGTTTAGGGGGGTCATGGACCGGGGAGCTGTTTTTT; CDR3 protein: CASSLGGSWTGELFF